This T cell receptor beta chain was recovered during a study of human T cells and chemical hapten exposure. Whole-study context: There were weekly diphenylcyclopropenone doses to the scalp for patients throughout the roughly 24-week study. Overall study results and limits: Positively correlated with patch test score were the counts of PT1 expanded TCRs.

The CDR3 has 11 residues. The V end was cut by 5 bases, the J end by 3 bases, with 4 bases between. Per the germline V gene, CDR1 is SQVTM and CDR2 is ANQGSEA. This clonotype has more than one count but fewer than ten. What it recognizes is unknown. The study used a library that attached unique molecular identifiers to individual cDNA molecules. A single record per CDR3 protein comes from TCRdb applying MiXCR to the RACE reads. The profile shows around 70,000 distinct CDR3 sequences, 11% of them singletons. Time point noted: patch test 3, about 24 weeks after DPC sensitization. Treatment meaning: therapeutic diphenylcyclopropenone sensitization with weekly scalp DPC.

V usage is TRBV29-1 and J usage is TRBJ2-2; unclear D gene. This TCR was recovered from a woman aged 50 to 60 with alopecia areata. Some clones in this sample may be carry-over from other donors' samples. Specimen: whole blood, collected in connection with sensitization to the hapten diphenylcyclopropenone (DPC). The CDR3 bases are TGCAGCGTTCTGGACACCGGGGAGCTGTTTTTT. Protein product: CSVLDTGELFF.